Detailed here is one T cell receptor beta chain. Its antigen is undetermined. This specimen belongs to a study of cytomegalovirus exposure and HLA in healthy donors. This CDR3 has 13 residues. The V and J ends lost 0 bases and 9 bases respectively, with 11 bases between them. Per germline, CDR1 LGHNA and CDR2 YSLEER. Whole-study findings and limits: When analyzed later, the rates of TCR association showed variation by HLA locus, with DRB1 the most and HLA-C the fewest. Specific recognition of CMV antigens was confirmed in vitro for a few chains (all CMV-associated). A previous analysis found most TCR beta V segments productive roughly 87% or roughly 30% of the time. TCR beta sequences numbering roughly 18,000 were associated with HLA alleles at 0.05 false discovery rate in a later analysis.

60 Vbeta and 13 Jbeta primers were used in PCR. The table came from immunoSEQ multiplex PCR; TCRdb's copy has only in-frame clones and leaves some out. Here the sample spans more than 75,000 clones, nearly 80% being singletons. The chain links TRBV4-3 to TRBJ1-1, with D uncertain. Specimen: PBMCs. The clonotype was recovered from a woman aged 40-49 years in good health and CMV-seronegative. The CDR3 region has the DNA TGCGCCAGCAGCCAAGATCGGAGAGAAAAAGCTTTCTTT. Translated, it gives CASSQDRREKAFF.